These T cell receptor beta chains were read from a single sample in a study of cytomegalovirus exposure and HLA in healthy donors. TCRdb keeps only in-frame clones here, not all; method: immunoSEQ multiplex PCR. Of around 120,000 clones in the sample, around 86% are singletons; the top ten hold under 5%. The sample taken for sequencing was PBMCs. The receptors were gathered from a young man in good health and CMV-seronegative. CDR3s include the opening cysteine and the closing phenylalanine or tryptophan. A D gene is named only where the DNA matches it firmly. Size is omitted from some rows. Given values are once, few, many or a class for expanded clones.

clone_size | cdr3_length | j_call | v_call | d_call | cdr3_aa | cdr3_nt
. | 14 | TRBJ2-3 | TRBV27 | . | CASSTPTGTDTQYF | TGTGCCAGCAGTACTCCTACAGGGACAGATACGCAGTATTTT
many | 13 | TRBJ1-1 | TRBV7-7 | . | CASSLAQFTEAFF | TGTGCTAGCAGCTTAGCGCAGTTCACTGAAGCTTTCTTT
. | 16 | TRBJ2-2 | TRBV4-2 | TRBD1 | CASSQEGQGGLGELFF | TGTGCCAGCAGCCAAGAGGGACAGGGAGGGCTAGGGGAGCTGTTTTTT
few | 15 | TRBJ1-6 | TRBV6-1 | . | CASSEEGRGSSPLHF | TGTGCCAGCAGTGAAGAGGGCAGGGGCAGTTCACCCCTCCACTTT
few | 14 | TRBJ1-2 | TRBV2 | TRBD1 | CASRQGQGYYGYTF | TGTGCCAGCAGACAGGGACAGGGGTACTATGGCTACACCTTC
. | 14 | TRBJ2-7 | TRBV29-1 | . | CSVAPGSVRGEQYF | TGCAGCGTTGCGCCGGGATCAGTGAGAGGCGAGCAGTACTTC
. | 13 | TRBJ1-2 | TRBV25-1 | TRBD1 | CASSVGTGFGYTF | TGTGCCAGCAGTGTAGGGACAGGGTTTGGCTACACCTTC
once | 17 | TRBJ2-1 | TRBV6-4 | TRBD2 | CASSDSGTSGSGDEQFF | TGTGCCAGCAGTGACTCTGGGACTAGCGGGAGTGGGGATGAGCAGTTCTTC
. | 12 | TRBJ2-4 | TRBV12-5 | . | CASGLSLAGQYF | TGTGCTAGTGGTTTATCGCTAGCCGGTCAGTACTTC
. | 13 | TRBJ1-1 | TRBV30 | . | CAWSGQVTTEAFF | TGTGCCTGGAGTGGGCAGGTTACCACTGAAGCTTTCTTT
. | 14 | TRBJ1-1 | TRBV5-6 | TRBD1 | CASSLRTGITEAFF | TGTGCCAGCAGCCTTAGGACAGGAATCACTGAAGCTTTCTTT
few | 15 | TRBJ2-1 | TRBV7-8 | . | CASSSGFDGDNEQFF | TGTGCCAGCAGCTCTGGTTTTGACGGGGACAATGAGCAGTTCTTC
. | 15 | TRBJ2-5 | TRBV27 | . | CASSLIRQGQETQYF | TGTGCCAGCAGTTTAATCCGGCAGGGACAAGAGACCCAGTACTTC
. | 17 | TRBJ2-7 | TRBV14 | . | CASSQDTVPGDSYEQYF | TGTGCCAGCAGCCAAGATACGGTTCCGGGGGACTCCTACGAGCAGTACTTC
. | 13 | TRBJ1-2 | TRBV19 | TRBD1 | CASMSQGSYGYTF | TGTGCCAGTATGTCACAGGGGAGCTATGGCTACACCTTC
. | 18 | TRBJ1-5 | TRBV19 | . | CASSIGPRDTYSNQPQHF | TGTGCCAGTAGTATAGGTCCCCGGGACACATATAGCAATCAGCCCCAGCATTTT
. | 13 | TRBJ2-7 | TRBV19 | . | CATEDRASYEQYF | TGTGCCACCGAAGACAGAGCCTCCTACGAGCAGTACTTC
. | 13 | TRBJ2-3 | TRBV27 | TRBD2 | CASNLLGGGTQYF | TGTGCCAGCAATCTCTTGGGGGGGGGTACGCAGTATTTT
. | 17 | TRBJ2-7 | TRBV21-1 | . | CASSKVPPSGVTYEQYF | TGTGCCAGCAGCAAAGTCCCCCCTAGCGGGGTAACCTACGAGCAGTACTTC
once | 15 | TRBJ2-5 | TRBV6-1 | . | CASSDTVTSIETQYF | TGTGCCAGCAGTGATACTGTCACTAGTATAGAGACCCAGTACTTC
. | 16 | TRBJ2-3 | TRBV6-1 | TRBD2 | CASSEYGRGSADTQYF | TGTGCCAGCAGTGAATATGGGAGGGGCTCTGCAGATACGCAGTATTTT
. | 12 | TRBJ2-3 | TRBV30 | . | CAWSPGTDTQYF | TGTGCCTGGAGTCCCGGGACAGATACGCAGTATTTT
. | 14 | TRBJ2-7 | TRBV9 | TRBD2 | CASSVTSGGYEQYF | TGTGCCAGCAGCGTTACTAGCGGGGGCTACGAGCAGTACTTC
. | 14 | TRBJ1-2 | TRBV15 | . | CATSDRGHLYGYTF | TGTGCCACCAGCGACCGGGGACATCTCTATGGCTACACCTTC
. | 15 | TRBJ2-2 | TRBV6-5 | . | CASSQTAGWTGELFF | TGTGCCAGCAGTCAAACCGCAGGGTGGACCGGGGAGCTGTTTTTT
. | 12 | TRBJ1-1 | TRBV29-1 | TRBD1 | CSFEGASAEAFF | TGCAGCTTCGAGGGGGCTTCGGCTGAAGCTTTCTTT
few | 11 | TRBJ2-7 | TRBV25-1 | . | CASSGQVEQYF | TGTGCCAGCAGTGGGCAGGTCGAGCAGTACTTC
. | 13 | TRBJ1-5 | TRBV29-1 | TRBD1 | CSVKQGADQPQHF | TGCAGCGTTAAACAGGGGGCTGATCAGCCCCAGCATTTT
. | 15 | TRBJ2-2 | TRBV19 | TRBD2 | CASSIAGTSTGELFF | TGTGCCAGTAGTATTGCCGGGACTAGCACCGGGGAGCTGTTTTTT
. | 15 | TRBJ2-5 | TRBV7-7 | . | CASSIGSQTQETQYF | TGTGCCAGCAGCATAGGTAGCCAGACCCAAGAGACCCAGTACTTC
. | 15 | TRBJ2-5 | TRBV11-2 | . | CASSSHQLLGETQYF | TGTGCCAGCAGCTCCCACCAGCTACTCGGGGAGACCCAGTACTTC
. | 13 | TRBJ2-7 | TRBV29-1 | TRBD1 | CSVTTGGSYEQYF | TGCAGCGTTACTACAGGGGGCTCCTACGAGCAGTACTTC
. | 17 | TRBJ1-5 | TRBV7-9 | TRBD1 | CASSPQGAGVSNQPQHF | TGTGCCAGCAGCCCTCAGGGGGCCGGGGTCAGCAATCAGCCCCAGCATTTT
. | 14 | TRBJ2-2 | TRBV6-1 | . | CASSVYSNTGELFF | TGTGCCAGCAGTGTTTACTCGAACACCGGGGAGCTGTTTTTT
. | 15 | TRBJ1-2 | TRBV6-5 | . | CASIARGLGFGGYTF | TGTGCCAGCATCGCTCGCGGGTTGGGCTTTGGAGGCTACACCTTC
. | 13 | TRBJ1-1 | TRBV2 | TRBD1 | CASAEQGAGEAFF | TGTGCCAGCGCCGAGCAGGGGGCCGGTGAAGCTTTCTTT
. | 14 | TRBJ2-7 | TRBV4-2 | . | CASSQEGGTYEQYF | TGTGCCAGCAGCCAAGAAGGCGGCACCTACGAGCAGTACTTC
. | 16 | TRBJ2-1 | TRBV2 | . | CASSEVRDIGSNEQFF | TGTGCCAGCAGTGAAGTCCGGGATATAGGGAGCAATGAGCAGTTCTTC
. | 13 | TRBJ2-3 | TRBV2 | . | CASSVESPDTQYF | TGTGCCAGCAGTGTTGAGAGTCCAGATACGCAGTATTTT
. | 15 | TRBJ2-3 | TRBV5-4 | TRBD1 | CASSLERGGMYTQYF | TGTGCCAGCAGCTTGGAAAGAGGGGGCATGTATACGCAGTATTTT
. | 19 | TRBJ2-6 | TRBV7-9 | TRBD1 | CASSSPGQSFISGANVLTF | TGTGCCAGCAGCTCACCGGGACAGAGCTTCATCTCTGGGGCCAACGTCCTGACTTTC
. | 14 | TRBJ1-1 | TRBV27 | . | CASTIGGPNTEAFF | TGTGCCAGCACCATCGGAGGGCCGAACACTGAAGCTTTCTTT
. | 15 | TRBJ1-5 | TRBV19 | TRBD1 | CASISYTGADQPQHF | TGTGCCAGTATTTCATATACAGGGGCCGATCAGCCCCAGCATTTT
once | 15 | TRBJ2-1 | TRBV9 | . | CATRGGSGLHNEQFF | TGTGCCACCAGGGGGGGTAGCGGGCTCCACAATGAGCAGTTCTTC
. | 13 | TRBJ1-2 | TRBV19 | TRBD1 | CASRRDRVGGYTF | TGTGCCAGTAGGAGGGACAGGGTTGGTGGCTACACCTTC
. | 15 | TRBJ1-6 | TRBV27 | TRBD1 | CASSLKGASNSPLHF | TGTGCCAGCAGTTTAAAGGGGGCATCTAATTCACCCCTCCACTTT
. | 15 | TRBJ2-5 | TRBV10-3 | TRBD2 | CAIGEGAGGKETQYF | TGTGCCATCGGTGAAGGAGCGGGGGGGAAAGAGACCCAGTACTTC